Listed here are 4 T cell receptor beta chains from one sample, sequenced in a study of beta chain features in type 1 diabetes. Expressed TCRB transcripts got sequenced, as all isolated RNA was reverse transcribed. Repertoires were generated with immunoSEQ multiplex PCR, while TCRdb's copy carries only in-frame clones and drops some. The repertoire has 150,000 to 200,000 clones, roughly 59% of them found once; the top ten carry roughly 0.095%. Whole-study results and caveats: A moderate, significant TCRB CDR3 shortening appeared in type 1 diabetes across four CD4+ subsets.

The antigens these receptors bind are not known. Sequenced sample: naive CD4+ T cells from blood. The source of these receptors is a man aged 25 to 45 with type 1 diabetes.

The chain joins TRBV19 to TRBJ1-5; 9 nucleotides align to TRBD1. This CDR3 has 15 residues. J was trimmed by 4 bases and V by 5 bases; bases with no gene match: 6. Germline assignment: CDR1 LNHDA and CDR2 SQIVND (reference sequence). CDR3 in DNA: TGTGCCAGTAGTGCGGGACAGGGAAGTAATCAGCCCCAGCATTTT. It yields the protein CASSAGQGSNQPQHF.

The genes are TRBV7-2 and TRBJ2-1; D call uncertain. Trimming cost V 3 bases and J 8 bases, with 11 bases left between them. Per germline, CDR1 SGHTA and CDR2 FQGNSA. There are 13 residues in the CDR3. CDR3: CASSLLSSHEQFF. The CDR3 DNA reads TGTGCCAGCAGCTTGTTATCCAGTCATGAGCAGTTCTTC.

This clone was seen once. This chain uses TRBV23-1 with TRBJ2-1, with 10 bases identical to TRBD1. TRBV23-1 is classed as an ORF, of uncertain function. V lost 6 bases to trimming and J lost 5 bases; unmatched junction nucleotides: 10. CDR3 length: 16 amino acids. This CDR3 reads CASRHPGQGPHNEQFF. Here the CDR3 DNA reads TGCGCCAGCAGACACCCGGGACAGGGGCCCCACAATGAGCAGTTCTTC.

CDR3 protein: CASSLRASGGFNTGELFF. The CDR3 nucleotides read TGCGCCAGCAGCCTAAGGGCTAGCGGGGGTTTCAACACCGGGGAGCTGTTTTTT. This sequence joins TRBV4-3 and TRBJ2-2; 10 positions agree with TRBD2. CDR1 and CDR2 (germline): LGHNA, YSLEER. Trimming cost V 4 bases and J 2 bases; bases outside gene matches: 10. The length of the CDR3 is 18 residues.